The following is a T cell receptor (beta chain) sequence with its context. The CDR3 is made up of 14 amino acids. Trimming shortened V by 1 base and J by 0 bases, and 6 bases separated the two germline ends. Germline lookup yields CDR1 SEHNR and CDR2 FQNEAQ (reference sequence). This sample is drawn from a study of blood T cell repertoires in COVID-19. Looking at the study overall: T cells, B-cell-depleted T cells, or PBMCs provided the cDNA or gDNA that served as material.

Repertoires were generated with immunoSEQ multiplex PCR, while TCRdb's copy carries only in-frame clones and drops some. Found here are about 170,000 clones, around nine tenths of them singletons; the top ten hold approximately 2.1%. The specimen was peripheral blood. The chain links TRBV7-9 to TRBJ1-1; D ambiguous. The clonotype was recovered from a man in his fifties who had recovered from COVID-19. This chain's CDR3 is CASSLGAVNTEAFF. In nucleotides, the CDR3 is TGTGCCAGCAGCTTAGGGGCAGTGAACACTGAAGCTTTCTTT.